Reported below is one TCR beta chain. The J segment lost 9 bases and the V segment lost 8 bases, leaving 15 bases of the junction unmatched. CDR1 is MNHEY, CDR2 SVGAGI, per germline. There are 15 residues in the CDR3. This entry is derived from a study of blood T cell repertoires in COVID-19. Background on the study: Samples of COVID-19 (acute and convalescent) were obtained from the United States, Italy and Spain.

Original analysis: It was from reference gene primer amplification that nucleated cell counts were estimated. The protocol was immunoSEQ multiplex PCR, while the TCRdb copy is restricted to in-frame clones and leaves out a portion. The DNA was the basis for D and trimming; V, J and clone size are from that table. The data contain roughly 190,000 clones, roughly 89% of them singletons. The chain has TRBV6-5 and TRBJ2-1, with 8 bases aligning to TRBD2. This TCR derives from a man between 18 and 35 years old with active or convalescent COVID-19. Sequenced: peripheral blood. The CDR3 region is CASAVGSGIGGEQFF. CDR3 DNA sequence: TGTGCCAGCGCTGTCGGTAGCGGGATAGGTGGTGAGCAGTTCTTC.